The sequence of this TCR beta chain was determined in a study of PD-1 blockade in mismatch repair-deficient tumors. Only in-frame clones appear in the TCRdb table, and some are missing; sequencing was by immunoSEQ multiplex PCR. The table includes tens of thousands of clones, around 80% detected once. The CDR3 is 19 residues long. Germline V lookup: CDR1 SGHTS, CDR2 YDEGEE. The J segment lost 0 bases and the V segment lost 1 base, leaving 9 bases of the junction unmatched. V and J are TRBV5-8 and TRBJ1-4; 10 bases match TRBD1. The clonotype was recovered from an adult with mismatch repair-deficient cancer. This specimen consisted of peripheral blood, obtained 4 weeks after starting pembrolizumab. CDR3: CASSLSWTGGFSTNEKLFF. CDR3 in DNA: TGTGCCAGCAGCTTGTCTTGGACAGGGGGTTTTTCAACTAATGAAAAACTGTTTTTT. Using reference TRBV5-8 and TRBJ1-4 for the parts outside the CDR3, the full variable domain is EAGVTQSPTHLIKTRGQQATLRCSPISGHTSVYWYQQALGLGLQFLLWYDEGEERNRGNFPPRFSGRQFPNYSSELNVNALELEDSALYLCASSLSWTGGFSTNEKLFFGSGTQLSVL.